The 22 T cell receptor beta chains below were found in one sample sequenced in a study of identical twins. Using its own MiXCR run on the 5' RACE reads, TCRdb lists one record per CDR3 protein. The sample shows 520,000 or so distinct CDR3 sequences, roughly a fifth of them seen only once. The data also belong to a second study, concerning T cells expressing NK-cell markers.

The sample consisted of CD4+ T cells sorted from blood. The receptors come from a woman between 18 and 30 years old in good health.

The chain couples TRBV20-1 to TRBJ1-2; tentative D call: TRBD1 (6 bases). V was pared by 6 bases and J by 4 bases, with 15 bases between. Germline CDR1 and CDR2: DFQATT and SNEGSKA (reference sequence). CDR3 length: 13 residues. The CDR3 DNA reads TGCAGTGCGAACGAGGGGGGCGGCTATGGCTACACCTTC. It specifies CSANEGGGYGYTF.

This chain links TRBV4-1 with TRBJ1-1; no clear D gene. Trimming pared 8 bases from V and 1 base from J, leaving 14 bases between. CDR1 and CDR2 (germline): MGHRA, YSYEKL. The CDR3 has 14 residues. CDR3 loop: CASRAFGTNTEAFF. CDR3 coding DNA: TGCGCCAGCCGGGCCTTCGGAACGAACACTGAAGCTTTCTTT.

This clonotype was detected a few times. The chain employs TRBV20-1 and TRBJ2-7; perhaps TRBD1 as D (5 bases). The CDR3 spans 14 residues. Trimming removed 7 bases from V and 7 bases from J, with 23 bases in between. Germline V gene lookup returns CDR1 DFQATT and CDR2 SNEGSKA (reference sequence). In DNA, the CDR3 is TGCAGTGTGTCTCGCCCGGCAGGGTGGGTGGAGCAGTACTTC. Amino acid sequence: CSVSRPAGWVEQYF.

This chain's CDR3 is CASTKQQGHTGELFF. The CDR3 DNA follows: TGCGCCAGCACGAAACAACAGGGGCACACCGGGGAGCTGTTTTTT. The gene calls are TRBV5-1 and TRBJ2-2, with 7 bases that match TRBD1. Trimming cost V 6 bases and J 3 bases; bases outside gene matches: 8. Per the germline V gene, CDR1 is SGHRS and CDR2 is YFSETQ. The CDR3 runs 15 residues.

This clonotype was seen at least ten times. The chain is built from TRBV12-3 or TRBV12-4 and TRBJ2-1; D perhaps matches TRBD2 (5 bases). Deletions cut 0 bases from V and 14 bases from J, with 11 bases between. CDR3 length: 12 residues. CDR3: CASSLAGDSEFF. The CDR3 nucleotides read TGTGCCAGCAGTTTAGCGGGAGACTCTGAGTTCTTC.

This clonotype was detected only a few times. V is TRBV20-1 and J is TRBJ2-7, with 7 positions matching TRBD2. CDR3 length equals 14 residues. The germline gives CDR1 DFQATT, CDR2 SNEGSKA (reference sequence). With V trimmed by 3 bases and J by 2 bases, 7 bases remained unmatched. DNA of the CDR3: TGCAGTGCTAGGATCCCTAGCGGTGCCTACGAGCAGTACTTC. Protein sequence: CSARIPSGAYEQYF.

This chain connects TRBV12-3 or TRBV12-4 to TRBJ2-7, with a weak D call TRBD2 (5 bases). The CDR3 runs 14 residues. Trimming shortened V by 7 bases and J by 3 bases, and 16 bases separated the two germline ends. The CDR3: CASTWGEGFYEQYF. In DNA, the CDR3 is TGTGCCAGCACTTGGGGAGAGGGTTTCTACGAGCAGTACTTC.

This chain joins TRBV4-1 and TRBJ2-2; perhaps TRBD2 as D (6 bases). In germline, CDR1 is MGHRA, CDR2 YSYEKL. Trimming took 3 bases from V and 3 from J, leaving 14 bases between them. There are 16 residues in the CDR3. The CDR3 region is CASSHASGTYTGELFF. The CDR3 DNA follows: TGCGCCAGCAGCCATGCGTCCGGGACTTACACCGGGGAGCTGTTTTTT.

This clonotype was seen repeatedly, ten times or more. The rearrangement uses TRBV5-6 and TRBJ2-3; D not resolved. Germline loops: CDR1 SGHDT, CDR2 YYEEEE. CDR3 size: 15 residues. V lost 4 bases and J 1 base, leaving 13 bases between the germline ends. CDR3 protein: CASSPPRWRTDTQYF. CDR3 sequence (DNA): TGTGCCAGCAGCCCCCCGAGGTGGCGCACAGATACGCAGTATTTT.

CDR3 in DNA: TGTGCCAGCAGCTTAGTGGGCGGGGGGGTCTACGAGCAGTACTTC. Its translation: CASSLVGGGVYEQYF. The gene calls are TRBV7-9 and TRBJ2-7, with TRBD2 matching over 9 bases. The V and J ends lost 1 base and 3 bases, in that order; junction bases with no gene match: 4. In germline, CDR1 is SEHNR, CDR2 FQNEAQ (reference sequence). The CDR3 consists of 15 residues.

In this sample, this clonotype turned up a few times. The chain recombines TRBV10-3 with TRBJ1-1, with unresolved D. V was pared by 2 bases and J by 5 bases, with 18 bases between. The CDR3 spans 16 residues. CDR1 is ENHRY, CDR2 SYGVKD, per germline. The DNA of the CDR3 is TGTGCCATCAGTGAGGAGGGTGGGAATTTGGGAACTGAAGCTTTCTTT. Translated, it gives CAISEEGGNLGTEAFF.

This chain links TRBV14 with TRBJ1-1; no reliable D call. Germline V gene data show CDR1 as SGHDN and CDR2 as FVKESK. The CDR3 is made up of 13 amino acids. Trimming removed 0 bases at V and 2 bases at J, with 4 bases between. CDR3 sequence reads: CASSQEHNTEAFF. CDR3 DNA sequence: TGTGCCAGCAGCCAAGAACATAACACTGAAGCTTTCTTT.

V gene TRBV7-9 combines with J gene TRBJ2-7, with a possible D match to TRBD2 (5 bases). CDR1 and CDR2 from the germline V gene are SEHNR and FQNEAQ (reference sequence). This CDR3 spans 17 amino acids. V was trimmed by 4 bases and J by 0 bases, leaving 19 bases between them. The CDR3 region is CASSSAEPAERSYEQYF. In DNA, the CDR3 is TGTGCCAGCAGCTCCGCCGAACCAGCGGAGCGCTCCTACGAGCAGTACTTC.

This clonotype was seen only a few times. The DNA of the CDR3 is TGTGCCACCAGCAGAATGGGGTTCCCTGAAGCTTTCTTT. Its protein is CATSRMGFPEAFF. This chain links TRBV15 with TRBJ1-1; unclear D gene. The CDR3 extends over 13 amino acids. Germline CDR1 reads LNHNV; CDR2 reads YYDKDF (reference sequence). V lost 2 bases and J 6 bases, leaving 10 bases between the germline ends.

Note on this clonotype: The conserved phenylalanine or tryptophan is not found at the CDR3 terminus, so this likely reflects a read error. The chain carries TRBV6-2 or TRBV6-3 and TRBJ2-3, with D unresolved. This CDR3 has 12 amino acids. V dropped 6 bases and J dropped 6 bases, with 10 bases sitting between them. Germline V gives CDR1 MNHEY, CDR2 SVGEGT. CDR3 in amino acids: CASSLRTDTQYI. The DNA of the CDR3 is TGTGCCAGCAGCCTCAGAACGGATACGCAGTATATT.

This rearrangement joins TRBV7-8 to TRBJ2-1; D is perhaps TRBD1 (6 bases). V lost 5 bases and J 3 bases, leaving 14 bases between the germline ends. CDR3 size: 15 residues. Looked up from germline, CDR1 is SGHVS and CDR2 is FQNEAQ. The CDR3 sequence: CASSKRRDIYNEQFF. CDR3 sequence (DNA): TGTGCCAGCAGCAAACGCAGGGACATCTACAATGAGCAGTTCTTC.

The chain uses TRBV5-1 and TRBJ1-2, with 9 bases aligning to TRBD1. Germline loops: CDR1 SGHRS, CDR2 YFSETQ. The CDR3 runs 13 residues. Trimming cost V 7 bases and J 8 bases; bases outside gene matches: 9. As DNA, the CDR3 is TGCGCCAGCGAGTCGGGACAGGGCAACGGCTACACCTTC. It specifies CASESGQGNGYTF. The full variable domain, in which reference TRBV5-1 and TRBJ1-2 provide the parts outside the CDR3, is KAGVTQTPRYLIKTRGQQVTLSCSPISGHRSVSWYQQTPGQGLQFLFEYFSETQRNKGNFPGRFSGRQFSNSRSEMNVSTLELGDSALYLCASESGQGNGYTFGSGTRLTVV.

This clonotype was found a few times. This chain connects TRBV15 to TRBJ2-6; D unclear. The CDR3 spans 16 residues. Germline CDR1 LNHNV, CDR2 YYDKDF (reference sequence). Trimming left V 0 bases short and J 0 bases short, with 6 bases between. For the CDR3, the DNA is TGTGCCACCAGCAGAGATCTGGGCTCTGGGGCCAACGTCCTGACTTTC. It specifies CATSRDLGSGANVLTF.

V gene TRBV20-1 combines with J gene TRBJ2-7, with D possibly matching TRBD1 (5 bases). Trimming took 0 bases from V and 2 from J, leaving 14 bases between them. This CDR3 comprises 15 residues. Germline V gives CDR1 DFQATT, CDR2 SNEGSKA (reference sequence). This CDR3 is CSARDRGQGTYEQYF. The CDR3 bases are TGCAGTGCTAGAGATAGAGGACAAGGGACCTACGAGCAGTACTTC.

This rearrangement joins TRBV4-3 to TRBJ2-1; TRBD2 matches at 7 bases. With 0 bases clipped from V and 8 bases from J, the junction kept 7 bases outside the gene matches. The germline V gene encodes CDR1 LGHNA and CDR2 YSLEER. The CDR3 covers 15 residues. CDR3 loop: CASSQEAAGYHEQFF. The DNA for the CDR3 is TGCGCCAGCAGCCAAGAAGCAGCGGGATATCATGAGCAGTTCTTC.

V usage is TRBV11-2 and J usage is TRBJ2-3, with 10 bases fitting TRBD1. The CDR3 loop spans 20 amino acids. The germline V gene has CDR1 SGHAT and CDR2 FQNNGV. V lost 5 bases and J lost 0; bases outside the gene matches: 17. The CDR3 here is CASSRRTGGGLGLSTDTQYF. CDR3 in DNA: TGTGCCAGCAGCCGGCGGACAGGGGGAGGACTAGGGTTAAGCACAGATACGCAGTATTTT.

J is TRBJ2-7 and V is TRBV20-1; D ambiguous. V was clipped by 3 bases and J by 0 bases, with 9 bases between them. There are 13 residues in the CDR3. Per germline, CDR1 DFQATT and CDR2 SNEGSKA (reference sequence). The CDR3 sequence is CSASPRSSYEQYF. CDR3 nucleotide sequence: TGCAGTGCTAGCCCTAGAAGCTCCTACGAGCAGTACTTC.